These 9 T cell receptor beta chains were all obtained from the same sample, sequenced in a study of T cell changes during pregnancy in multiple sclerosis. The repertoire was sequenced with immunoSEQ multiplex PCR; TCRdb's copy has only in-frame clones and lacks some. The data contain about 34,000 clones, just over 90% of them singletons. The input for sequencing was peripheral blood, taken in the second trimester of pregnancy. These receptors all come from a female donor in good health, enrolled as a control in a pregnancy study.

The rearrangement links TRBV6-1 to TRBJ1-4, with 10 nucleotides matching TRBD1. The germline gives CDR1 MNHNS, CDR2 SASEGT. The V segment lost 3 bases and the J segment 7 bases; nucleotides outside the gene matches: 5. The CDR3 has 15 amino acids. The CDR3 protein is CASSEGGTGVEKLFF. In nucleotides, the CDR3 is TGTGCCAGCAGTGAGGGAGGGACAGGGGTTGAAAAACTGTTTTTT.

In this sample, this clone turned up once. The chain uses TRBV10-3 and TRBJ2-2, with D perhaps matching TRBD2 (5 bases). Between the trimmed V and J ends, which lost 8 bases and 0 bases, there was a span of 10 bases. The CDR3 contains 14 residues. Germline V gene data show CDR1 as ENHRY and CDR2 as SYGVKD. In DNA form, the CDR3 reads TGTGCCATCGCACCGGGGACGAACACCGGGGAGCTGTTTTTT. Its translation is CAIAPGTNTGELFF.

This clone has only one observation. The J gene is TRBJ2-3, the V gene TRBV5-4; 12 bases agree with TRBD2. The CDR3 loop spans 16 amino acids. Germline CDR1 SGHNT, CDR2 YYREEE (reference sequence). The trim removed 4 bases at V and 1 base at J, leaving 4 bases unmatched. CDR3 residues: CASSATSGRGTDTQYF. For the CDR3, the DNA is TGTGCCAGCAGCGCGACTAGCGGGAGAGGCACAGATACGCAGTATTTT. Based on the CDR3 plus reference TRBV5-4 and TRBJ2-3, the full variable domain is ETGVTQSPTHLIKTRGQQVTLRCSSQSGHNTVSWYQQALGQGPQFIFQYYREEENGRGNFPPRFSGLQFPNYSSELNVNALELDDSALYLCASSATSGRGTDTQYFGPGTRLTVL.

The gene calls are TRBV6-6 and TRBJ2-7; D perhaps matches TRBD2 (5 bases). The V gene's germline CDR1 is MNHNY and CDR2 SVGAGI (reference sequence). The CDR3 runs 15 residues. The V end lost 6 bases, the J end lost 0 bases, and 15 bases lay between the germline ends. Written as DNA, the CDR3 is TGTGCCAGCAGCATTGAGCGGAGAAGCTCCTACGAGCAGTACTTC. Translating it yields CASSIERRSSYEQYF.

This chain joins TRBV12-5 and TRBJ1-1, with a tentative D call TRBD1 (6 bases). The CDR3 length is 16 residues. Looked up from germline, CDR1 is LGHNT and CDR2 is FRNRAP. Trimming cost V 0 bases and J 4 bases, with 15 bases left between them. The CDR3 nucleotides are TGTGCTAGTGGTTTGGTAGTAGGGGGGGCTATCACTGAAGCTTTCTTT. Translating gives CASGLVVGGAITEAFF.

This clone occurred a few times. The chain recombines TRBV30 with TRBJ1-1; D may be TRBD1 (5 bases). Trimming shortened V by 0 bases and J by 5 bases, and 10 bases separated the two germline ends. This CDR3 region has 13 residues. The germline CDR1 and CDR2 sequences are GTSNPN and SVGIG (reference sequence). The CDR3 protein is CAWSVKGFTEAFF. CDR3 coding DNA: TGTGCCTGGAGTGTAAAGGGGTTTACTGAAGCTTTCTTT.

This clone was recorded a few times. The genes are TRBV15 and TRBJ1-1; D is perhaps TRBD1 (5 bases). The ends were cut back, 0 bases at V and 3 bases at J, with 8 bases in the middle. This CDR3 is built from 14 residues. CDR1 and CDR2 (germline): LNHNV, YYDKDF (reference sequence). This CDR3 reads CATSRDTGDTEAFF. For the CDR3, the DNA is TGTGCCACCAGCAGAGATACGGGGGACACTGAAGCTTTCTTT.

The J gene is TRBJ2-3, the V gene TRBV7-2; 15 positions agree with TRBD2. Germline CDR1 SGHTA, CDR2 FQGNSA. V trimming: 5 bases; J trimming: 4 bases; junction bases outside the gene matches: 7. The CDR3 runs to 17 residues. DNA of the CDR3: TGTGCCAGCAGCCGGACTAGCGGGGGGGCCGGTCCAGATACGCAGTATTTT. Its translation is CASSRTSGGAGPDTQYF.

This clone was counted once. The genes are TRBV19 and TRBJ1-2, with D uncertain. The CDR3 loop spans 14 amino acids. Germline V gene sequence: CDR1 LNHDA, CDR2 SQIVND (reference sequence). V was trimmed by 6 bases and J by 4 bases, leaving 15 bases between them. The CDR3 nucleotides are TGTGCCAGTAGGACTCTCGAACGATTCTATGGCTACACCTTC. It yields the protein CASRTLERFYGYTF.